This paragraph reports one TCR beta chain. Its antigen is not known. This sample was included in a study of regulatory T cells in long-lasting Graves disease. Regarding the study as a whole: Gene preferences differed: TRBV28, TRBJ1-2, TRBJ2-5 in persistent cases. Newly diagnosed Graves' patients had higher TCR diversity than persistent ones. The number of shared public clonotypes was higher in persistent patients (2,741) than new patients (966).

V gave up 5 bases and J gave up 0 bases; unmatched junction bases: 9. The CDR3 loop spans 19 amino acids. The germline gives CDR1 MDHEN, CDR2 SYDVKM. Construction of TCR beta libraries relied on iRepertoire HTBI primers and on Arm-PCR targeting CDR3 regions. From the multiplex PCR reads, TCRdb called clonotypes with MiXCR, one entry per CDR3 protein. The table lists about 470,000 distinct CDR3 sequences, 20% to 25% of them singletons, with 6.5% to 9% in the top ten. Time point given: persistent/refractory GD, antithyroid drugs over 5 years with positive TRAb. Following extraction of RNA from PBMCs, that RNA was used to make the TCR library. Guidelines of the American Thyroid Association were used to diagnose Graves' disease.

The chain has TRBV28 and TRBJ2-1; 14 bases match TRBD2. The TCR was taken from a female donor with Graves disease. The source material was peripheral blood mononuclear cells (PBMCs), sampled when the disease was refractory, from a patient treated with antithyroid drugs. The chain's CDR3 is CASSPGLAGAQSSYNEQFF. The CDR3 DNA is TGTGCCAGCAGTCCGGGACTAGCGGGAGCGCAAAGCTCCTACAATGAGCAGTTCTTC.